The 21 T cell receptor beta chains listed next were all sequenced from one sample in a study of T cells in Graves' hyperthyroidism and ophthalmopathy. Amplification targeted TCR beta CDR3 regions from RNA transcripts. First-round RT-PCR with HTBI primers amplified the TCR CDR3 region. TCRdb reprocessed the multiplex PCR reads with MiXCR, giving one entry per CDR3 protein. The data contain a few hundred thousand distinct CDR3 sequences, approximately 14% of them singletons. The source material was blood. These receptors were taken from a woman aged 30 to 39 with Graves' hyperthyroidism.

V is TRBV11-2 and J is TRBJ1-1; D gene uncertain. Germline CDR1 SGHAT, CDR2 FQNNGV. Trimming cost V 6 bases and J 5 bases, with 10 bases left between them. The CDR3 runs to 12 residues. CDR3 DNA sequence: TGTGCCAGCAGTCACGGGTTGACTGAAGCTTTCTTT. Translation gives CASSHGLTEAFF.

Only a few counts were recorded for this clonotype. The chain is built from TRBV19 and TRBJ1-5, with a tentative D call TRBD1 (5 bases). The V and J ends lost 3 bases and 4 bases respectively, with 19 bases between them. Germline assignment: CDR1 LNHDA and CDR2 SQIVND (reference sequence). The CDR3 sequence is 17 residues long. In DNA form, the CDR3 reads TGTGCCAGTAGTATTTTGCGAGGGACCCGGGCGAATCAGCCCCAGCATTTT. Encoded protein: CASSILRGTRANQPQHF. The whole variable domain, remainder taken from reference TRBV19 and TRBJ1-5, is DGGITQSPKYLFRKEGQNVTLSCEQNLNHDAMYWYRQDPGQGLRLIYYSQIVNDFQKGDIAEGYSVSREKKESFPLTVTSAQKNPTAFYLCASSILRGTRANQPQHFGDGTRLSIL.

This clonotype was observed a handful of times. The J gene is TRBJ2-4, the V gene TRBV29-1; 9 nucleotides agree with TRBD1. This CDR3 comprises 11 residues. After removal of 7 bases from V and 6 bases from J, the junction contained 1 base not matched to a gene. Per germline, CDR1 SQVTM and CDR2 ANQGSEA. The CDR3: CSATGGNIQYF. CDR3 coding DNA: TGCAGCGCGACAGGGGGAAACATTCAGTACTTC.

A remark on this clonotype: Since no conserved phenylalanine or tryptophan closes the CDR3, a read error is the likely cause. The chain is built from TRBV12-3 or TRBV12-4 and TRBJ1-5; D ambiguous. Deletions cut 8 bases from V and 1 base from J, with 6 bases between. The CDR3 runs 12 residues. The CDR3 spells CASRDSNQPQHS. DNA for the CDR3: TGTGCCAGCCGAGACAGCAATCAGCCCCAGCATTCT.

The rearrangement links TRBV6-1 to TRBJ1-3; no clear D gene. Germline loops: CDR1 MNHNS, CDR2 SASEGT. V shed 8 bases and J shed 9 bases, with 8 bases lying between them. The CDR3 runs to 10 residues. The CDR3 DNA sequence: TGTGCCAGCGTGGGCTTCACCATATATTTT. It is translated as CASVGFTIYF.

Turning to this clonotype: At one end, the junction sequence differs from germline, possibly due to a read error. This chain links TRBV20-1 with TRBJ2-7; D may match TRBD1 or TRBD2 (6 bases each). There are 14 residues in the CDR3. CDR1 DFQATT and CDR2 SNEGSKA come from the germline V gene (reference sequence). CDR3: CSARDTGASYEQYF. CDR3 nucleotide sequence: TGCAGTGCTAGAGATACGGGGGCCTCCTACGAGCAGTACTTT.

This clonotype has a count of ten or more. The rearrangement links TRBV20-1 to TRBJ2-1; TRBD2 matches 7 bases. The CDR3 has 16 residues. Per the germline V gene, CDR1 is DFQATT and CDR2 is SNEGSKA (reference sequence). The V gene end was trimmed by 6 bases and the J gene end by 1 base; junction bases not matched to a gene: 12. This chain's CDR3 is CSAYNLGGGSYNEQFF. Here the CDR3 DNA reads TGCAGTGCCTATAATCTTGGCGGGGGATCCTACAATGAGCAGTTCTTC.

V and J are TRBV7-9 and TRBJ2-2, with 10 bases fitting TRBD2. Germline V gene lookup returns CDR1 SEHNR and CDR2 FQNEAQ (reference sequence). Trimming took 5 bases from V and 5 from J; bases not matched to a gene: 5. The CDR3 is 15 amino acids. The CDR3 spells CASSPELAGTGELFF. CDR3 coding DNA: TGTGCCAGCAGCCCAGAACTAGCGGGAACCGGGGAGCTGTTTTTT.

This clonotype was counted a few times. A much larger clone differs by one base, so this may be a read error. The chain joins TRBV25-1 to TRBJ1-5; D remains ambiguous. The length of the CDR3 is 13 residues. V was shortened by 4 bases and J by 0 bases, with 4 bases between the two germline ends. CDR1 and CDR2 from the germline V gene are MGHDK and SYGVNS. The CDR3 sequence: CASSVNSNQPQHF. The CDR3, as DNA: TGTGCCAGCAGTGTCAATAGCAATCAGCCCCAGCATTTT.

This chain uses TRBV5-1 with TRBJ1-3; D unclear. Germline V gene lookup returns CDR1 SGHRS and CDR2 YFSETQ. V was shortened by 5 bases and J by 0 bases, with 9 bases between the two germline ends. The CDR3 sequence is 14 residues long. CDR3 coding DNA: TGCGCCAGCAGAACGGGCCCCTCTGGAAACACCATATATTTT. Residues: CASRTGPSGNTIYF.

The rearrangement links TRBV3-1 to TRBJ1-2; 9 nucleotides align to TRBD1. Per the germline V gene, CDR1 is LGHDT and CDR2 is YNNKEL (reference sequence). With V trimmed by 3 bases and J by 4 bases, 9 bases remained unmatched. The CDR3 spans 16 residues. The CDR3 sequence is CASSQTGGPAVYGYTF. CDR3 nucleotides: TGTGCCAGCAGCCAGACAGGGGGTCCCGCTGTCTATGGCTACACCTTC.

This clonotype has ten or more counts. The chain employs TRBV13 and TRBJ2-1, with 7 bases matching TRBD2. Germline loops: CDR1 PRHDT, CDR2 FYEKMQ (reference sequence). This CDR3 is built from 16 residues. Trimming cost V 5 bases and J 2 bases; bases outside gene matches: 9. The DNA of the CDR3 is TGTGCCAGCAGCCCTTTCTTGCGGGAGACCTACAATGAGCAGTTCTTC. Residues: CASSPFLRETYNEQFF.

This clonotype was picked up many times. CDR3 sequence (DNA): TGTGCCAGCAGTTTATACCCAGCGGGAGGGCCTTACAATGAGCAGTTCTTC. It encodes CASSLYPAGGPYNEQFF. V is TRBV12-3 or TRBV12-4 and J is TRBJ2-1; TRBD2 agrees at 10 bases. The CDR3 contains 17 residues. Trimming took 2 bases from V and 4 from J; bases not matched to a gene: 8.

V usage is TRBV12-5 and J usage is TRBJ2-1; unclear D gene. V dropped 0 bases and J dropped 10 bases, with 13 bases sitting between them. From germline, CDR1 is LGHNT and CDR2 FRNRAP. The CDR3 is 14 residues long. Written as DNA, the CDR3 is TGTGCTAGTGGTTTGGTACTGACACCCGGGGAGCAGTTCTTC. This encodes CASGLVLTPGEQFF.

V is TRBV13 and J is TRBJ2-7; TRBD1 matches 7 bases. Per germline, CDR1 PRHDT and CDR2 FYEKMQ (reference sequence). The CDR3 has 13 amino acids. Trimming at V came to 6 bases and at J to 4 bases, leaving 6 bases not matched to a gene. The CDR3 region is CASSHGDRYEQYF. As DNA, the CDR3 is TGTGCCAGCAGTCATGGGGACAGATACGAGCAGTACTTC.

This clonotype has at least ten counts. The V call is TRBV27, the J call TRBJ2-3, with D hard to call. This CDR3 has 16 residues. Trimming shortened V by 5 bases and J by 0 bases, and 15 bases separated the two germline ends. The germline V gene encodes CDR1 MNHEY and CDR2 SMNVEV (reference sequence). CDR3: CASSPVSLLSTDTQYF. The CDR3 DNA follows: TGTGCCAGCAGTCCCGTCTCCCTGCTAAGCACAGATACGCAGTATTTT.

Comments on this clonotype: With a much larger clone just one base away, this may be a read error. The chain combines TRBV11-2 with TRBJ2-7, with D possibly being TRBD1 (6 bases). Looked up from germline, CDR1 is SGHAT and CDR2 is FQNNGV. The CDR3 sequence is 14 residues long. V was cut by 8 bases and J by 6 bases, with 20 bases left in between. DNA of the CDR3: TGTGCCAGCCGACAGGCTTTCAAAGCCAGCGAGCAGTACTTC. This codes for CASRQAFKASEQYF.

Many counts were recorded for this clonotype. The chain is built from TRBV5-1 and TRBJ2-7; tentatively, D is TRBD1 (5 bases). This CDR3 has 12 amino acids. Germline CDR1 reads SGHRS; CDR2 reads YFSETQ. Trimming cost V 6 bases and J 7 bases, with 14 bases left between them. CDR3 bases: TGCGCCAGCACAACAGGCGCAGGGGAGCAGTACTTC. This codes for CASTTGAGEQYF.

This clonotype was picked up many times. The rearrangement uses TRBV20-1 and TRBJ2-7; D is unclear. Germline CDR1 DFQATT, CDR2 SNEGSKA (reference sequence). The CDR3 spans 15 residues. V was clipped by 1 base and J by 4 bases, with 17 bases between them. CDR3 region: CSARATAAFDYEQYF. The CDR3, as DNA: TGCAGTGCTAGAGCAACTGCCGCATTCGATTACGAGCAGTACTTC.

This clonotype was seen only a few times. This chain links TRBV6-8 with TRBJ2-7; TRBD2 matches at 7 bases. The ends lost 2 bases at V and 2 bases at J; junction bases unmatched: 9. Germline-derived CDR1 and CDR2 are MNHGY and SAAAGT. The CDR3 is 16 residues long. Written as DNA, the CDR3 is TGTGCCAGCAGTTACCTCTCGCCGGGGGGAACCTACGAGCAGTACTTC. Translation gives CASSYLSPGGTYEQYF.

This clonotype was seen many times. This chain joins TRBV7-2 and TRBJ2-7; 8 bases are a match to TRBD2. Germline V lookup: CDR1 SGHTA, CDR2 FQGNSA. The CDR3 runs to 17 residues. Trimming took 4 bases from V and 5 from J; bases not matched to a gene: 16. CDR3 DNA: TGTGCCAGCAGCTCCCTTGGGAGCGGGAGACTTCCCCACGAGCAGTACTTC. Residues: CASSSLGSGRLPHEQYF.